This is a list of T cell receptor beta chains from one sample in a study of T cells in Graves' hyperthyroidism and ophthalmopathy. TCRdb passed the multiplex PCR reads through MiXCR, listing each CDR3 protein once. The sample includes about 530,000 distinct CDR3 sequences, over 15% of them seen just once. Sample: blood. These receptors were collected from a woman between 18 and 29 years old with Graves' ophthalmopathy. The conserved cysteine and the conserved F or W are not part of the CDR3 here.

TRBJ2-5,TRBV10-3,AISEKETGYQETQY
TRBJ1-2,TRBV14,ASSPTGRANYGYT
TRBJ2-1,TRBV6-1,ASRVQGSYNEQF
TRBJ2-5,TRBV28,ASVRGRGRLETQY
TRBJ2-3,TRBV5-1,TSSSRTSGGGSGTDTQY
TRBJ1-1,TRBV27,ASRRDRGWTEAF
TRBJ2-3,TRBV20-1,SAPTAGGRTTDTQY
TRBJ2-6,TRBV28,ASRETGGPSSGANVLT
TRBJ1-6,TRBV5-4,ASSLGQNYSPLH
TRBJ2-1,TRBV5-1,ASRNLETDEQF
TRBJ1-1,TRBV27,ASRNSGGTEAF
TRBJ2-5,TRBV12-3/TRBV12-4,ASSLYRRETQY
TRBJ2-1,TRBV11-2,ASSLGFYWGTPRYNEQF
TRBJ1-6,TRBV6-1,ASSREVNSPLH
TRBJ2-5,TRBV18,ASSPPSGRVQETQY
TRBJ1-1,TRBV7-9,ASSPAILNTEAF
TRBJ2-7,TRBV5-1,ASSPRTAAYEQY
TRBJ2-7,TRBV27,ASSPLAGNYEQY
TRBJ1-4,TRBV4-1,ASSQAQDRASTNEKLF
TRBJ2-7,TRBV7-2,ASSLFPPGDDEQY
TRBJ2-7,TRBV20-1,SASLGGPYEQY
TRBJ2-5,TRBV20-1,SARGWTGQETQY
TRBJ2-1,TRBV5-4,ASSPAGGPWEQF
TRBJ2-1,TRBV30,AWSLGHRYQF
TRBJ2-7,TRBV20-1,SAKTESVGTGEQY
TRBJ1-2,TRBV20-1,SARKAGGDSYGYT
TRBJ2-2,TRBV19,ASKRRTGELF
TRBJ2-1,TRBV27,ASRPLQGRISYNEQF
TRBJ1-3,TRBV27,ASSQTGTGNTIY
TRBJ1-1,TRBV10-3,AISESVEAF